This record concerns one T cell receptor beta chain sequence. Its matching antigen is unknown. Genomic DNA acted as the template from which TCR beta VDJ combination and CDR3 sequence profiling were carried out. TCRdb reanalysed the reads using MiXCR and keeps one entry per CDR3 protein. The sample has 450,000 to 600,000 distinct CDR3 sequences; approximately 32% are singletons. An expansion of CD8+CD57+ cells by flow cytometry had been shown in patients chosen for sequencing. The sample comes from a study of CD8+CD57+ T cells in acquired aplastic anemia. Turning to the study itself: DNA per sorted CD4+ or CD8+ sample ranged about 0.2 to 30 ug, averaging 3.2 ug. General study findings and limits: Between patients and controls, CD8+ Simpson's diversity did not vary significantly. The number of CD8+ CDR3 sequences shared by patients and controls was 25 to 35.

The germline gives CDR1 SGHDT, CDR2 YYEEEE. The CDR3 is made up of 14 amino acids. Trimming took off 0 bases at V and 6 bases at J, with 12 bases between the two ends. The source of this sequence is a human donor with aplastic anemia. The sequenced sample consisted of sorted CD4+, CD8+, or CD8+CD57+ T cells (not recorded which) from PBMCs. V is TRBV5-6 and J is TRBJ1-1, with TRBD1 as a possible D gene (5 bases). The CDR3 region has the DNA TGTGCCAGCAGCTTGGGGGGGGAGCCGGCTGAAGCTTTCTTT. Translated, it gives CASSLGGEPAEAFF.